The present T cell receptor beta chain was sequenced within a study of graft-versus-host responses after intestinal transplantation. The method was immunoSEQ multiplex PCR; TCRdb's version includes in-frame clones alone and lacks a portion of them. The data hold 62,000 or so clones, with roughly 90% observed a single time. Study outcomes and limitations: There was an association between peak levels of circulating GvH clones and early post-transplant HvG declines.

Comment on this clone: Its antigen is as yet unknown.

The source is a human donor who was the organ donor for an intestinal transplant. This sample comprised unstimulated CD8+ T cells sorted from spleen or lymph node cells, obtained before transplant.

The CDR3 is CASSWRDGNQPQHF. CDR3 DNA sequence: TGTGCCAGCAGCTGGAGGGACGGCAATCAGCCCCAGCATTTT. This chain links TRBV11-2 with TRBJ1-5; D perhaps matches TRBD1 (5 bases). With 4 bases removed from V and 2 bases from J, the gap between germline ends came to 9 bases. The CDR3 length is 14 residues. CDR1 and CDR2 from the germline V gene are SGHAT and FQNNGV.